This T cell receptor beta chain was documented in a study of OX40 agonist ivuxolimab in advanced cancers. As for the study in general: Patients in the trial were receiving intravenous ivuxolimab every 2 weeks, at doses of 0.01 to 10 mg/kg. The study enrolled dose-escalation patients with hepatocellular carcinoma, melanoma, renal cell or head and neck cancer.

The table came from immunoSEQ multiplex PCR; TCRdb's copy has only in-frame clones and leaves some out. There are 100,000 or so clones in the sample; roughly 90% occur only once, and approximately 0.58% lies in the top ten. The CDR3 spans 15 residues. Germline assignment: CDR1 SGHTA and CDR2 FQGNSA. Trimming left V 2 bases short and J 3 bases short, with 10 bases between. For this clone: Its matching antigen is unknown.

Study-wide results and limits: Low normalized T-cell clonal expansion was additionally recorded for some nonresponders.

This rearrangement joins TRBV7-2 to TRBJ2-2; D not certain. The sample was CD4+ or CD8+ T cells sorted from blood, taken in a trial of the OX40 agonist ivuxolimab. This sequence originates from an adult with an advanced solid tumor such as melanoma, head and neck, liver or kidney cancer. DNA for the CDR3: TGTGCCAGCAGCTTAACTTTTACGGACACCGGGGAGCTGTTTTTT. It specifies CASSLTFTDTGELFF.